This TCR beta chain originates from a study of T-cell reconstitution after alpha-beta-depleted transplantation in children. This clonotype was detected only a few times. The CDR3 runs 16 residues. Trimming removed 0 bases from V and 4 bases from J; junction bases left unmatched: 6. Per germline, CDR1 SGHRS and CDR2 YFSETQ. Unique molecular identifiers were incorporated during preparation of the TCRbeta library. TCRdb recomputed calls from the PCR reads with MiXCR, one row per CDR3 protein. Among 250,000 to 350,000 distinct CDR3 sequences listed, approximately 9.8% were seen once. The sequenced sample was PBMCs from the stem cell graft donor, obtained from the stem cell graft. This clonotype was sampled from a human donor who donated a stem cell graft to a child with SCID. The chain joins TRBV5-1 to TRBJ1-2, with 10 bases matching TRBD1. CDR3 coding DNA: TGCGCCAGCAGCTTGGGAGGACAGGGGGGGACCTATGGCTACACCTTC. It specifies CASSLGGQGGTYGYTF.